The next 18 T cell receptor beta chains were all read from a single sample in a study of blood T cell repertoires in COVID-19. Clones were sequenced by immunoSEQ multiplex PCR, and TCRdb holds only the in-frame ones, with some missing. The table has about 46,000 clones, approximately 90% seen once. Material: peripheral blood. Receptor source: a man in his forties or fifties with active COVID-19.

The chain uses TRBV7-8 and TRBJ2-7; TRBD2 agrees at 12 bases. CDR1 is SGHVS, CDR2 FQNEAQ, per germline. The V gene end was trimmed by 5 bases and the J gene end by 0 bases; junction bases not matched to a gene: 2. The CDR3 is 15 residues long. The chain's CDR3 is CASSPLAGGSYEQYF. The CDR3, as DNA: TGTGCCAGCAGCCCACTAGCGGGAGGCTCCTACGAGCAGTACTTC.

The chain carries TRBV7-6 and TRBJ2-1; 10 bases line up with TRBD1. Trimming cost V 1 base and J 5 bases; bases outside gene matches: 5. In germline, CDR1 is SGHVS, CDR2 FNYEAQ. The CDR3 totals 16 residues. This CDR3 reads CASSLGGQGKDNEQFF. The CDR3 DNA is TGTGCCAGCAGCTTAGGGGGACAGGGGAAGGACAATGAGCAGTTCTTC.

J is TRBJ1-1 and V is TRBV5-1; a weak D match, TRBD1 (6 bases). V lost 4 bases and J lost 5, with 21 bases in between. Germline V gene sequence: CDR1 SGHRS, CDR2 YFSETQ. This CDR3 is 16 amino acids long. The CDR3 nucleotides read TGCGCCAGCAGCACCCACCCAATGAGGGGGGGGACTGAAGCTTTCTTT. Translating it yields CASSTHPMRGGTEAFF. The full variable domain, its missing parts supplied by reference TRBV5-1 and TRBJ1-1, is KAGVTQTPRYLIKTRGQQVTLSCSPISGHRSVSWYQQTPGQGLQFLFEYFSETQRNKGNFPGRFSGRQFSNSRSEMNVSTLELGDSALYLCASSTHPMRGGTEAFFGQGTRLTVV.

The gene calls are TRBV5-1 and TRBJ1-6; 7 nucleotides align to TRBD1. Germline V gene data show CDR1 as SGHRS and CDR2 as YFSETQ. J lost 7 bases, V lost 7 bases, and 2 bases had no gene match. The CDR3 is 12 residues long. In DNA, the CDR3 is TGCGCCAGCTGGGACAGCAATTCACCCCTCCACTTT. It translates to CASWDSNSPLHF.

The chain couples TRBV3-1 (or the pseudogene TRBV3-2) to TRBJ1-2; 7 bases are a match to TRBD1. The CDR3 is made up of 13 amino acids. Losses at the gene ends were 5 bases for V and 5 bases for J; bases not matched to a gene: 5. The germline CDR1 and CDR2 sequences are LGHDT and YNNKEL (reference sequence). The CDR3 DNA follows: TGTGCCAGCAGCTCCGGGACAGCATATGGCTACACCTTC. Translation: CASSSGTAYGYTF.

V is TRBV6-5 and J is TRBJ2-7; the match to TRBD1 covers 9 bases. The CDR3 extends over 13 amino acids. Germline trimming cut 3 bases from V and 7 bases from J; bases unmatched to any gene: 4. CDR1 is MNHEY, CDR2 SVGAGI, per germline. CDR3 amino acids: CASSYSGQGEQYF. For the CDR3, the DNA is TGTGCCAGCAGTTATTCCGGACAGGGGGAGCAGTACTTC.

V gene TRBV20-1 combines with J gene TRBJ2-5, with TRBD2 matching over 13 bases. The V and J ends lost 5 bases and 4 bases, in that order; junction bases with no gene match: 7. The CDR3 is made up of 15 amino acids. From germline, CDR1 is DFQATT and CDR2 SNEGSKA (reference sequence). Here the CDR3 reads CSAGGTSGVGETQYF. The CDR3, as DNA: TGCAGTGCTGGTGGGACTAGCGGGGTAGGAGAGACCCAGTACTTC.

This clone was seen a single time. The chain has TRBV5-1 and TRBJ2-2; perhaps TRBD1 as D (7 bases). Germline V gene sequence: CDR1 SGHRS, CDR2 YFSETQ. V lost 9 bases and J lost 4, with 28 bases in between. This CDR3 has 18 residues. The CDR3 loop reads CATPIGSGGGDGTGELFF. DNA of the CDR3: TGCGCCACCCCCATAGGCTCAGGGGGAGGAGATGGCACCGGGGAGCTGTTTTTT.

CDR3 in DNA: TGCGCCAGCAGCTATACCACTAGCGGGACCACAGATACGCAGTATTTT. This sequence encodes CASSYTTSGTTDTQYF. The rearrangement uses TRBV5-1 and TRBJ2-3, with 10 bases identical to TRBD2. V trimming: 3 bases; J trimming: 2 bases; junction bases outside the gene matches: 6. CDR3 length equals 16 residues. The germline gives CDR1 SGHRS, CDR2 YFSETQ.

This clone was detected once. The genes are TRBV10-1 and TRBJ2-1, with a possible D match to TRBD2 (6 bases). Germline V gene lookup returns CDR1 WNHNN and CDR2 SYGVQD (reference sequence). The CDR3 loop spans 17 amino acids. V dropped 2 bases and J dropped 8 bases, with 22 bases sitting between them. DNA for the CDR3: TGCGCCAGCAGTGAGCCTAGGAAGACTAGGATCCGAGATGAGCAGTTCTTC. Amino acids: CASSEPRKTRIRDEQFF.

V gene TRBV29-1 combines with J gene TRBJ1-1; possible D gene TRBD1, 6 bases. The V gene lost 7 bases and the J gene lost 4 bases, with 13 bases spanning the gap. Per germline, CDR1 SQVTM and CDR2 ANQGSEA. The CDR3 runs 12 residues. Here the CDR3 reads CSAHREGTEAFF. The CDR3 DNA sequence: TGCAGCGCCCACAGGGAAGGCACTGAAGCTTTCTTT.

The V call is TRBV7-8, the J call TRBJ2-3; a weak D match, TRBD1 (5 bases). Germline CDR1 SGHVS, CDR2 FQNEAQ. Trimming cost V 1 base and J 2 bases, with 7 bases left between them. The CDR3 sequence is 14 residues long. In nucleotides, the CDR3 is TGTGCCAGCAGCTTAGACAGGAACACAGATACGCAGTATTTT. It is translated as CASSLDRNTDTQYF.

The CDR3, as DNA: TGTGCCAGCAGTTTCTTCTTGACTGGTGAAAAACTGTTTTTT. Its protein product is CASSFFLTGEKLFF. The V gene is TRBV27, the J gene TRBJ1-4; D ambiguous. Germline V gives CDR1 MNHEY, CDR2 SMNVEV (reference sequence). The CDR3 spans 14 residues. V gave up 3 bases and J gave up 7 bases, with 12 bases separating them.

This chain joins TRBV27 and TRBJ2-5, with TRBD2 matching 11 bases. In germline, CDR1 is MNHEY, CDR2 SMNVEV (reference sequence). The CDR3 totals 16 residues. Germline trimming cut 5 bases from V and 1 base from J; bases unmatched to any gene: 6. The CDR3 nucleotides are TGTGCCAGCAGTCCGACCCTAGCGGGGGGCCAAGAGACCCAGTACTTC. Its protein is CASSPTLAGGQETQYF.

The V call is TRBV5-4, the J call TRBJ1-5; 7 nucleotides match TRBD1. The CDR3 consists of 13 residues. CDR1 SGHNT and CDR2 YYREEE come from the germline V gene (reference sequence). The V gene end was trimmed by 0 bases and the J gene end by 9 bases; junction bases not matched to a gene: 3. The CDR3 DNA reads as TGTGCCAGCAGCTTGGACAGGGGTGGGCCCCAGCATTTT. It codes for CASSLDRGGPQHF.

V is TRBV7-2 and J is TRBJ1-1; 8 bases are a match to TRBD1. The length of the CDR3 is 15 residues. CDR1 and CDR2 (germline): SGHTA, FQGNSA. J gave up 1 base and V 5 bases, and 6 bases lay outside the gene matches. CDR3 DNA sequence: TGTGCCAGCAGCACCCGGGACAGGTCGAACACTGAAGCTTTCTTT. Translation: CASSTRDRSNTEAFF.

CDR3 sequence reads: CASGLNQGQGGEQYF. CDR3 DNA: TGTGCTAGTGGTCTGAATCAGGGACAGGGGGGGGAGCAGTACTTC. The chain combines TRBV12-5 with TRBJ2-7; 11 bases map to TRBD1. Losses at the gene ends were 5 bases for V and 7 bases for J; bases not matched to a gene: 10. The CDR3 runs 15 residues. Per germline, CDR1 LGHNT and CDR2 FRNRAP. The complete variable domain, with remaining parts taken from reference TRBV12-5 and TRBJ2-7, reads DARVTQTPRHKVTEMGQEVTMRCQPILGHNTVFWYRQTMMQGLELLAYFRNRAPLDDSGMPKDRFSAEMPDATLATLKIQPSEPRDSAVYFCASGLNQGQGGEQYFGPGTRLTVT.

V is TRBV5-1 and J is TRBJ2-5, with TRBD2 matching 13 bases. Looked up from germline, CDR1 is SGHRS and CDR2 is YFSETQ. The CDR3 has 18 amino acids. J lost 1 base, V lost 3 bases, and 9 bases had no gene match. The CDR3 spells CASSWGTSGVPLQETQYF. The CDR3 DNA reads as TGCGCCAGCAGCTGGGGGACTAGCGGGGTACCCCTCCAAGAGACCCAGTACTTC.